This record covers a single T cell receptor (beta chain). Its antigen is unidentified. The data stem from a study of T cell responses to AZD1222 COVID-19 vaccine. General study points: The sample set comprised mostly white British donors with more females, and clonal diversity was possibly underestimated.

Generated by immunoSEQ multiplex PCR, the TCRdb table keeps only in-frame clones and is missing some. The table has over 95,000 clones, around 89% seen once. Germline V gives CDR1 SGHNT, CDR2 YYREEE (reference sequence). The CDR3 has 14 residues. V was cut by 9 bases and J by 2 bases, with 15 bases left in between. The chain couples TRBV5-4 to TRBJ1-5; possible D gene TRBD1, 6 bases. The TCR comes from an adult in good health. Sequenced here: peripheral blood, sampled on day 0 of AZD1222 vaccination. The CDR3 nucleotides read TGTGCCACCGGGCCAGGGGATGGCAATCAGCCCCAGCATTTT. Translating it yields CATGPGDGNQPQHF. The full variable domain, its missing parts supplied by reference TRBV5-4 and TRBJ1-5, is ETGVTQSPTHLIKTRGQQVTLRCSSQSGHNTVSWYQQALGQGPQFIFQYYREEENGRGNFPPRFSGLQFPNYSSELNVNALELDDSALYLCATGPGDGNQPQHFGDGTRLSIL.